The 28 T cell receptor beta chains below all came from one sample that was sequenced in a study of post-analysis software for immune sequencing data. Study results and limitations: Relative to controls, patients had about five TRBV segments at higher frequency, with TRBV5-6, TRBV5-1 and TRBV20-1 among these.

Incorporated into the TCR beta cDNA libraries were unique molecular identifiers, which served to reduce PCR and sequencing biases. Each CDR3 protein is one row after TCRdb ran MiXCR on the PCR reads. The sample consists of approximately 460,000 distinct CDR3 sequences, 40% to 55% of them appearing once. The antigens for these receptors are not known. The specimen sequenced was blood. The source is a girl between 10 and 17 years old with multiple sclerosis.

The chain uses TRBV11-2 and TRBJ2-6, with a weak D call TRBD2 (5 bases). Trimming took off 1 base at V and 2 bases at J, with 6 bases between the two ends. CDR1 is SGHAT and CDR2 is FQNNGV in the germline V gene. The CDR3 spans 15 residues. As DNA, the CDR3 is TGTGCCAGCAGCTTAGTTAGCGCTGGGGCCAACGTCCTGACTTTC. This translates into CASSLVSAGANVLTF.

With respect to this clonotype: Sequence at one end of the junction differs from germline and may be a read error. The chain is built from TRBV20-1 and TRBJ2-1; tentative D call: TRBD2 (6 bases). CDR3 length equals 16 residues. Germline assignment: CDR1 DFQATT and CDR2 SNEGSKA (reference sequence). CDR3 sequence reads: CSARPFQGGAYSEQFF. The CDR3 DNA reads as TGCAGTGCTAGACCATTCCAGGGAGGCGCCTACAGTGAGCAGTTCTTC.

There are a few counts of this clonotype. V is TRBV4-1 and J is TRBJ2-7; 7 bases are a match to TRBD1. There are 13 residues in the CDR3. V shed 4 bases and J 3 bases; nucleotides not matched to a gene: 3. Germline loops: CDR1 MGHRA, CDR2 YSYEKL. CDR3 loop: CASSRGQVYEQYF. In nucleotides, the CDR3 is TGCGCCAGCAGCCGTGGACAGGTCTACGAGCAGTACTTC.

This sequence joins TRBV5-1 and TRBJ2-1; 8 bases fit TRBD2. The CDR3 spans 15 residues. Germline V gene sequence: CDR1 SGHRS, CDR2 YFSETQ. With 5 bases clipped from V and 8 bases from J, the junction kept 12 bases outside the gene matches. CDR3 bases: TGCGCCAGCAGACAGGAAGCGGGAGAGTATTATGAGCAGTTCTTC. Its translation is CASRQEAGEYYEQFF.

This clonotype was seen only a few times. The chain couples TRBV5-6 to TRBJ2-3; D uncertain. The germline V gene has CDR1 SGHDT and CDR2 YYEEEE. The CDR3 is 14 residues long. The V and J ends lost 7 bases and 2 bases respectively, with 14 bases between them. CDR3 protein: CASALSLFTDTQYF. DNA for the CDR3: TGTGCCAGCGCGCTCAGCCTTTTCACAGATACGCAGTATTTT.

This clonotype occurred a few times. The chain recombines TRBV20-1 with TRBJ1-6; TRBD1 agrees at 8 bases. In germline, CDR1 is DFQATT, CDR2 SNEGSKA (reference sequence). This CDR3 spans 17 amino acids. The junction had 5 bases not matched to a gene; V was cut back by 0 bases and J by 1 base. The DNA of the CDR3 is TGCAGTGCTAGAGATTCAGGGGGCAGGTCCTATAATTCACCCCTCCACTTT. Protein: CSARDSGGRSYNSPLHF.

CDR3 sequence reads: CASSVDGISYEQYF. CDR3 bases: TGCGCCAGCAGCGTGGACGGTATCTCCTACGAGCAGTACTTC. The chain combines TRBV5-1 with TRBJ2-7; D unresolved. Germline lookup yields CDR1 SGHRS and CDR2 YFSETQ. Trimming pared 4 bases from V and 0 bases from J, leaving 11 bases between. The CDR3 runs to 14 residues. Based on the CDR3 plus reference TRBV5-1 and TRBJ2-7, the full variable domain is KAGVTQTPRYLIKTRGQQVTLSCSPISGHRSVSWYQQTPGQGLQFLFEYFSETQRNKGNFPGRFSGRQFSNSRSEMNVSTLELGDSALYLCASSVDGISYEQYFGPGTRLTVT.

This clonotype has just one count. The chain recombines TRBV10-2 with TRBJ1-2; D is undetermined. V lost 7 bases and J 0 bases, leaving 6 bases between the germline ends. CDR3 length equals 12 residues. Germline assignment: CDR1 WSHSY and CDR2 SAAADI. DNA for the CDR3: TGCGCCAGCAACTATTCTAACTATGGCTACACCTTC. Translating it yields CASNYSNYGYTF.

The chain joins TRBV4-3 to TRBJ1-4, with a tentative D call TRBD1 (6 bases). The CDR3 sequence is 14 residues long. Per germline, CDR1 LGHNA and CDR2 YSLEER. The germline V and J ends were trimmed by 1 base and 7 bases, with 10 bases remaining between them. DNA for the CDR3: TGCGCCAGCAGCCAAGTATTGGGGGCTGAAAAACTGTTTTTT. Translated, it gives CASSQVLGAEKLFF.

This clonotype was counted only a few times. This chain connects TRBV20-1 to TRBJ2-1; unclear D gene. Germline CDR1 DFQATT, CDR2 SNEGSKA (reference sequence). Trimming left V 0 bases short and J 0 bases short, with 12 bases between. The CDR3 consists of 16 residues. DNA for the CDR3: TGCAGTGCTAGAGATCTGGTGGGTAGCTCCTACAATGAGCAGTTCTTC. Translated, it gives CSARDLVGSSYNEQFF.

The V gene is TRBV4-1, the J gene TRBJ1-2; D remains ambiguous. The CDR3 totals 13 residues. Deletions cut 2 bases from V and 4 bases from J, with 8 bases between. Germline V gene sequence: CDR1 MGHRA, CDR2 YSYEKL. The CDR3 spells CASSQILGYGYTF. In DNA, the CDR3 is TGCGCCAGCAGCCAAATTTTGGGCTATGGCTACACCTTC.

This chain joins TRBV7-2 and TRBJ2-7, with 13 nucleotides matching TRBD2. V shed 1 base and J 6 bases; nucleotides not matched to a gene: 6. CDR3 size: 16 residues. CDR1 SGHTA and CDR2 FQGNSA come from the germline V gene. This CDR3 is CASSLDPTSGRGEQYF. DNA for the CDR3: TGTGCCAGCAGCTTAGACCCAACTAGCGGGAGGGGCGAGCAGTACTTC. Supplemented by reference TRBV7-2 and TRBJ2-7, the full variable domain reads GAGVSQSPSNKVTEKGKDVELRCDPISGHTALYWYRQSLGQGLEFLIYFQGNSAPDKSGLPSDRFSAERTGGSVSTLTIQRTQQEDSAVYLCASSLDPTSGRGEQYFGPGTRLTVT.

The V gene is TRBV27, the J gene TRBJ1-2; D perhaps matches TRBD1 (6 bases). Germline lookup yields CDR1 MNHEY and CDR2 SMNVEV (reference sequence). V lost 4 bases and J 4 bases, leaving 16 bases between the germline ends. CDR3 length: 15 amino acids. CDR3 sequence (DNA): TGTGCCAGCAGTTCGCTGGGGCAGGGGAGCTATGGCTACACCTTC. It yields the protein CASSSLGQGSYGYTF.

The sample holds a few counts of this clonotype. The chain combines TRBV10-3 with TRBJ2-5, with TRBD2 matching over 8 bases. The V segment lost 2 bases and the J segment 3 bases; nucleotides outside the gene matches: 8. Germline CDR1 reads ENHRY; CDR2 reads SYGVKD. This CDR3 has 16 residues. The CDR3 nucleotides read TGTGCCATCAGTGAGAAGAAGGCGGGGGGAAAAGAGACCCAGTACTTC. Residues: CAISEKKAGGKETQYF.

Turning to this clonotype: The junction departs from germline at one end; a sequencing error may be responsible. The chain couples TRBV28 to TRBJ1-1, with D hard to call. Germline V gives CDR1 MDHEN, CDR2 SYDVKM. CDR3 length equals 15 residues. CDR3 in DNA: TGTGCCAACAGTTTCCACGTATCACGGGCCACTGAAGCTTTCTTT. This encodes CANSFHVSRATEAFF.

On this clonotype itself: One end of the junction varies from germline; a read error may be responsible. CDR3 amino acids: CASSWTVGYGHTF. CDR3 DNA sequence: TGCGCCAGCAGCTGGACAGTGGGCTATGGCCACACCTTC. The V gene is TRBV5-1, the J gene TRBJ1-2; D may be TRBD1 (6 bases). This CDR3 has 13 amino acids. Germline-derived CDR1 and CDR2 are SGHRS and YFSETQ.

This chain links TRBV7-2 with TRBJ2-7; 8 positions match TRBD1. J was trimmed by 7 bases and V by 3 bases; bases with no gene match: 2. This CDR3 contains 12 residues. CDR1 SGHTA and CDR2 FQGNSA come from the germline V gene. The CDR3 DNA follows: TGTGCCAGCAGCTTCAGGACAGGGGAGCAGTACTTC. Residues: CASSFRTGEQYF.

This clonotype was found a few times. CDR3 DNA sequence: TGTGCCAGCAGCTTGATACAGTTAAGCTCTGGGGCCAACGTCCTGACTTTC. This gives the protein CASSLIQLSSGANVLTF. The chain has TRBV5-5 and TRBJ2-6; D gene ambiguous. The CDR3 runs to 17 residues. CDR1 is SGHKS, CDR2 YYEKEE, per germline (reference sequence). The germline V and J ends were trimmed by 1 base and 0 bases, with 11 bases remaining between them.

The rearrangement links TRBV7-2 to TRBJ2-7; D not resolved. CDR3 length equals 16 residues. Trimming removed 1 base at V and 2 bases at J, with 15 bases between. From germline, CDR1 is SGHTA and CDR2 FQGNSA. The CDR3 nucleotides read TGTGCCAGCAGCTTAGAGGCGGCAAACTTACCCTACGAGCAGTACTTC. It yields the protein CASSLEAANLPYEQYF. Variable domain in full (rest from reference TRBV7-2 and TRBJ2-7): GAGVSQSPSNKVTEKGKDVELRCDPISGHTALYWYRQSLGQGLEFLIYFQGNSAPDKSGLPSDRFSAERTGGSVSTLTIQRTQQEDSAVYLCASSLEAANLPYEQYFGPGTRLTVT.

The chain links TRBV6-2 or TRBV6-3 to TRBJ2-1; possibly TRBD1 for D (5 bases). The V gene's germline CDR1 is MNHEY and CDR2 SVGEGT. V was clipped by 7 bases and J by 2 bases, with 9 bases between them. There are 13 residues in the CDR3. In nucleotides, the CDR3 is TGTGCCAGCACTCAACAGGCCTACAATGAGCAGTTCTTC. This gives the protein CASTQQAYNEQFF.

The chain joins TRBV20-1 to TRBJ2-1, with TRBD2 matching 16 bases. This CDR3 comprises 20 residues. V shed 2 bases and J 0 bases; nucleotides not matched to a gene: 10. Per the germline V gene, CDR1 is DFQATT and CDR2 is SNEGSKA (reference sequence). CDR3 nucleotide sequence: TGCAGTGCTAGAAGAGAGGGACTAGCGGGAGGGAAAAGCTCCTACAATGAGCAGTTCTTC. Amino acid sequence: CSARREGLAGGKSSYNEQFF.

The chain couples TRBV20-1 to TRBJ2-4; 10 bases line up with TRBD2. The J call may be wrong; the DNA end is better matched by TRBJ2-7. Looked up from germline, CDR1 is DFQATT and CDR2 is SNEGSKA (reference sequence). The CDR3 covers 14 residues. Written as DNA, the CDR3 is TGCAGCGGGGTAGAAAGCGGGAGGGCCTACGAGCAGTACTTC. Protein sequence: CSGVESGRAYEQYF.

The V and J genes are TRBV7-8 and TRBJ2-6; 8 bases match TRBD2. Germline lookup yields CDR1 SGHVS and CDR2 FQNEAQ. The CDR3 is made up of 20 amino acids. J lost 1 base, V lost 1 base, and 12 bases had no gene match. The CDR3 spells CASSLVSSGRTLSGANVLTF. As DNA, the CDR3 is TGTGCCAGCAGCTTAGTTTCCAGCGGGAGAACCCTTTCTGGGGCCAACGTCCTGACTTTC.

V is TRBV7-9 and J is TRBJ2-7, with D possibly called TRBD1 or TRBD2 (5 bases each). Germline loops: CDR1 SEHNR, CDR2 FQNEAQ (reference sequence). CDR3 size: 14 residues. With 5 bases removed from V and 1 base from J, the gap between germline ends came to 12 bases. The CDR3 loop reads CASSGWDGSYEQYF. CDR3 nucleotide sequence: TGTGCCAGCAGCGGATGGGACGGATCCTACGAGCAGTACTTC.

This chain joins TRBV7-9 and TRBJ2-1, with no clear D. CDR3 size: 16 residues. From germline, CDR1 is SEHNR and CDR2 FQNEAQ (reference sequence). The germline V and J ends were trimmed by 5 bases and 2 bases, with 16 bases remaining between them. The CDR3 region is CASSLGSAGTYNEQFF. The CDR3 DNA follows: TGTGCCAGCAGCCTGGGATCTGCTGGGACCTACAATGAGCAGTTCTTC.

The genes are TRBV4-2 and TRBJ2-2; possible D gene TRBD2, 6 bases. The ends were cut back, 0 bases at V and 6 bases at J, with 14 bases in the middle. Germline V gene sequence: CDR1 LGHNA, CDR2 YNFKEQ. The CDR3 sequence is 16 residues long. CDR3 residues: CASSQDSGGLAGELFF. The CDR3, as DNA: TGTGCCAGCAGCCAAGATTCCGGAGGGCTTGCCGGGGAGCTGTTTTTT.

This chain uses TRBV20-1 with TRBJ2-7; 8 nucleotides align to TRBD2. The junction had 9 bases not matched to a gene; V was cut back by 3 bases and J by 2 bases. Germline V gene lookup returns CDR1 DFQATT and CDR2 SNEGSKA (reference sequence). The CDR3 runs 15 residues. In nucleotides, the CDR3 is TGCAGTGCTAGCAGCTGGGCTAGCGGGCCCTACGAGCAGTACTTC. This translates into CSASSWASGPYEQYF.

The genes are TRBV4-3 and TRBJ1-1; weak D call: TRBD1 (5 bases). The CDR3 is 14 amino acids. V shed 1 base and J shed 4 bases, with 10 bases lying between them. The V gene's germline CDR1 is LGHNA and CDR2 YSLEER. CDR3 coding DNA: TGCGCCAGCAGCCAAGGGACGGGGGTCACTGAAGCTTTCTTT. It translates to CASSQGTGVTEAFF.